What follows is one T cell receptor beta chain and its context. Per the original methods: The assay estimated nucleated cells by amplifying reference gene primers. Sequencing used immunoSEQ multiplex PCR; TCRdb keeps in-frame clones, though not all of them. V and J calls and clone size come straight from that table; D and trimming were deduced from the DNA. The sample contains roughly 200,000 clones, roughly 89% of which appear only once. There are 13 residues in the CDR3. V lost 6 bases, J lost 2 bases, and 3 bases stayed unmatched. The V gene's germline CDR1 is SEHNR and CDR2 FQNEAQ (reference sequence). The data were taken from a study of blood T cell repertoires in COVID-19. Study in general: The origin of the acute and convalescent COVID-19 samples was the United States, Italy and Spain. The analysed material was cDNA or gDNA that came from T cells, B-cell-depleted T cells, or PBMCs.

The sequence was obtained from a woman aged 40-49 years with acute COVID-19. The chain is built from TRBV7-9 and TRBJ2-5; 7 bases align to TRBD1. Input material: PBMCs or T cells enriched from blood (not recorded which). CDR3: CASSGTEQETQYF. The CDR3 DNA reads TGTGCCAGCAGTGGGACAGAACAAGAGACCCAGTACTTC. The full variable domain, with the rest looked up from reference TRBV7-9 and TRBJ2-5, is DTGVSQNPRHKITKRGQNVTFRCDPISEHNRLYWYRQTLGQGPEFLTYFQNEAQLEKSRLLSDRFSAERPKGSFSTLEIQRTEQGDSAMYLCASSGTEQETQYFGPGTRLLVL.